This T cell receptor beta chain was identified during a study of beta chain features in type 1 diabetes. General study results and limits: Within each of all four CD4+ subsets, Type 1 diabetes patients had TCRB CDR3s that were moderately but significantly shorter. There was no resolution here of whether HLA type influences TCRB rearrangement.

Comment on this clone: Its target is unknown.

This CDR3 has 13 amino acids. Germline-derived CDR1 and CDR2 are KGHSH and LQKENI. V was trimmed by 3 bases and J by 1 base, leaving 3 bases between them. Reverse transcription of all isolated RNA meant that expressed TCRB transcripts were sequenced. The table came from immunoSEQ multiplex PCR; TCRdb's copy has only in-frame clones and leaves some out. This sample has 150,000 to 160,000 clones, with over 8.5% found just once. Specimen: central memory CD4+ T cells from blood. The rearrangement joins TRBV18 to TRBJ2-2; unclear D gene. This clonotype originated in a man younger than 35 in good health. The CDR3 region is CASSPLNTGELFF. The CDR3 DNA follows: TGTGCCAGCTCACCCTTGAACACCGGGGAGCTGTTTTTT.